Listed below are T cell receptor beta chains from one sample, sequenced in a study of vaccination effects on CD4 cells after COVID-19. Using immunoSEQ multiplex PCR, the repertoire was profiled, and TCRdb retains in-frame clones only, with some absent. The table has fewer than 40,000 clones, about 69% seen once. These receptors' targets are unknown. Sample: CD4+ T cells from PBMCs cultured with a peptide pool, taken before COVID-19 vaccination. All receptors come from a human donor who had a prior SARS-CoV-2 infection. Both conserved end residues are trimmed from each CDR3. Only part of the rows carry a size: once, few, many, or a class if the clone is expanded.

TRBV9	NA	TRBJ2-3	ASSLGTLTDTQY
TRBV6-5	NA	TRBJ1-2	ASRGQGRGGYT
TRBV19	NA	TRBJ1-2	ASTRTGASNYGYT
TRBV2	NA	TRBJ2-3	ASRQDPGLASSQY
TRBV5-1	NA	TRBJ2-2	ASSTGTSGRAGTGELF
TRBV24-1	NA	TRBJ2-7	ATIPPAGKGEQY
TRBV6-5	NA	TRBJ1-5	ASSETGGGQPQH
TRBV6-6	NA	TRBJ2-1	ASSYTEYNEQF
TRBV19	NA	TRBJ2-7	ASSMSSAPTYEQY
TRBV4-1	NA	TRBJ1-2	ASSPTSRGDRRNYGYT
TRBV11-3	NA	TRBJ2-7	ASSLRLQTYEQY
TRBV5-1	few	TRBJ2-3	ASSPPGGSADTQY
TRBV11-3	NA	TRBJ2-1	ASSLGESIYNEQF
TRBV19	NA	TRBJ2-7	ASSPAAATYEQY
TRBV25-1	once	TRBJ1-2	ASSEFGASRRYGYT
TRBV6-5	NA	TRBJ2-5	ASSYSPGQEETQY
TRBV5-8	NA	TRBJ1-6	ASSRGGARQGDSPLH
TRBV5-1	NA	TRBJ2-3	ASSAGGGAYEWTQY
TRBV19	NA	TRBJ1-2	ASSIVGLNYGYT
TRBV6-5	NA	TRBJ1-2	ASSYSRTVLQGGYT
TRBV7-6	NA	TRBJ2-5	ASRQGGEETQY
TRBV6-5	NA	TRBJ2-7	ASSSTSGGYEQY
TRBV11-2	NA	TRBJ2-1	ASRPRRLAEYNEQF
TRBV10-3	NA	TRBJ2-7	AISAGLAGGAYEQY
TRBV5-8	NA	TRBJ2-5	ASSLAARWATQY
TRBV5-1	NA	TRBJ2-7	ASSLRGDTYEQY
TRBV7-8	NA	TRBJ2-1	ASSFGRGNNNEQF
TRBV25-1	NA	TRBJ2-1	ASSELRPGFNAEQF
TRBV7-3	NA	TRBJ1-1	ASSLTPGHSEAF
TRBV19	few	TRBJ1-5	ASNFQGDQPQH
TRBV11-3	NA	TRBJ1-5	ASTLTGPQPQH
TRBV29-1	NA	TRBJ1-6	SAKLSDNSPLH
TRBV2	NA	TRBJ2-7	ASGSYYEQY
TRBV15	NA	TRBJ1-1	ATSRDRRSTEAF
TRBV19	few	TRBJ2-1	ASSIGRWGGRLSSYNEQF
TRBV3-1/TRBV3-2	NA	TRBJ2-1	ASSQPGNSHNEQF
TRBV7-2	NA	TRBJ2-3	ASGGQIGPDTQY
TRBV6-5	NA	TRBJ2-2	ASSLQEAVAGELF
TRBV7-2	once	TRBJ2-1	ASSLGGTGSYNEQF
TRBV2	NA	TRBJ1-6	ASSDRGRDSPLH
TRBV5-6	NA	TRBJ2-1	ASRGAGTAYNEQF
TRBV5-4	NA	TRBJ2-1	ASSSGLAASYNEQF
TRBV12-3/TRBV12-4	once	TRBJ2-7	ASSLIDEQY
TRBV7-2	NA	TRBJ2-5	ASSLARAGGKTQY
TRBV5-1	NA	TRBJ1-6	ASSPLTGAGNSPLH
TRBV5-1	few	TRBJ2-5	ASSFSSGGQETQY
TRBV2	few	TRBJ2-3	ASSVSGAGTDTQY
TRBV6-5	NA	TRBJ2-3	ASKGPSTDTQY
TRBV29-1	NA	TRBJ2-1	SVEVAGFYNEQF
TRBV9	NA	TRBJ2-5	ASSALSKGRETQY
TRBV4-1	NA	TRBJ2-7	ASSQDVGGEREQY
TRBV7-2	NA	TRBJ1-1	ASSLAGQGFNTEAF
TRBV11-3	NA	TRBJ2-2	ASSQNWASGNTGELF
TRBV4-3	NA	TRBJ1-4	ASSQEPTYEKLF
TRBV19	NA	TRBJ2-3	ASSINRLAGATTDTQY
TRBV5-1	NA	TRBJ1-2	ASRGTANYGYT
TRBV6-5	NA	TRBJ2-7	ASSYDMGSYEQY
TRBV7-8	NA	TRBJ1-5	ASSSAGNQPQH
TRBV3-1/TRBV3-2	NA	TRBJ2-7	ASSQETDEQY